This T cell receptor beta chain emerged from a study of cytomegalovirus exposure and HLA in healthy donors. The CDR3 consists of 13 residues. V lost 3 bases, J lost 6 bases, and 4 bases stayed unmatched. Germline V gene data show CDR1 as SGHRS and CDR2 as YFSETQ. Primers for the PCR totalled 60 Vbeta and 13 Jbeta. Sequencing was performed with immunoSEQ multiplex PCR; in TCRdb, only in-frame clones are kept and a portion is missing. The sample lists roughly 100,000 clones; 69% were seen once. The clonotype was recovered from a man aged 30 to 45 in good health and CMV-seronegative. The genes are TRBV5-1 and TRBJ2-7; 9 nucleotides match TRBD2. Material: PBMCs. The CDR3 here is CASSSLAGAEQYF. For the CDR3, the DNA is TGCGCCAGCAGCTCCTTAGCGGGGGCCGAGCAGTACTTC.